A single sample is the source of the 32 T cell receptor beta chains below, sequenced in a study of blood T cell repertoires in COVID-19. Repertoires were generated with immunoSEQ multiplex PCR, while TCRdb's copy carries only in-frame clones and drops some. The table includes 140,000 to 150,000 clones, approximately 80% detected once. The source material was peripheral blood. Receptors were obtained from a woman aged 55 to 70 with acute or convalescent COVID-19.

This chain links TRBV6-2 or TRBV6-3 with TRBJ1-5; 10 nucleotides match TRBD1. Trimming took 5 bases from V and 6 from J; bases not matched to a gene: 4. CDR1 is MNHEY, CDR2 SVGEGT, per germline. The CDR3 sequence is 14 residues long. CDR3: CASSRTGGSQPQHF. As DNA, the CDR3 is TGTGCCAGCAGTCGGACAGGGGGAAGTCAGCCCCAGCATTTT.

This clone came up a few times. The chain uses TRBV6-6 and TRBJ2-1; D ambiguous. Per germline, CDR1 MNHNY and CDR2 SVGAGI (reference sequence). The CDR3 is 15 residues long. V was shortened by 2 bases and J by 2 bases, with 10 bases between the two germline ends. As DNA, the CDR3 is TGTGCCAGCAGTTACGGGTTAGGAGCCTACAATGAGCAGTTCTTC. Protein sequence: CASSYGLGAYNEQFF.

The chain is built from TRBV19 and TRBJ1-2; no firm D call. This CDR3 is 14 amino acids long. Per the germline V gene, CDR1 is LNHDA and CDR2 is SQIVND (reference sequence). The ends were cut back, 3 bases at V and 2 bases at J, with 10 bases in the middle. The CDR3 DNA follows: TGTGCCAGTAGTATCGACTTCTCAAACTATGGCTACACCTTC. Its protein is CASSIDFSNYGYTF. Full variable domain (outside the CDR3, taken from reference TRBV19 and TRBJ1-2): DGGITQSPKYLFRKEGQNVTLSCEQNLNHDAMYWYRQDPGQGLRLIYYSQIVNDFQKGDIAEGYSVSREKKESFPLTVTSAQKNPTAFYLCASSIDFSNYGYTFGSGTRLTVV.

This clone has a single count. V gene TRBV7-2 combines with J gene TRBJ2-1; 8 bases are a match to TRBD2. The length of the CDR3 is 15 residues. CDR1 and CDR2 from the germline V gene are SGHTA and FQGNSA. V lost 5 bases and J lost 7; bases outside the gene matches: 10. DNA of the CDR3: TGTGCCAGCAGCCACAGCGGGAGAATCGGTAATGAGCAGTTCTTC. Its protein product is CASSHSGRIGNEQFF.

This chain connects TRBV11-2 to TRBJ2-1, with 8 bases lining up with TRBD1. The germline gives CDR1 SGHAT, CDR2 FQNNGV. The CDR3 totals 15 residues. Losses at the gene ends were 1 base for V and 6 bases for J; bases not matched to a gene: 5. The CDR3 nucleotides read TGTGCCAGCAGCTTAGGGACAGGGACCCTCAATGAGCAGTTCTTC. This encodes CASSLGTGTLNEQFF.

This clone was seen a single time. This sequence joins TRBV5-5 and TRBJ1-5; unclear D gene. The CDR3 is 13 amino acids. The germline gives CDR1 SGHKS, CDR2 YYEKEE (reference sequence). With 0 bases removed from V and 9 bases from J, the gap between germline ends came to 10 bases. The CDR3 protein is CASSLEWARPQHF. As DNA, the CDR3 is TGTGCCAGCAGCTTGGAATGGGCCAGGCCCCAGCATTTT.

This clone was found a few times. CDR3 loop: CASSSPLDLERNEQFF. DNA for the CDR3: TGTGCCAGCAGCTCTCCTCTCGACCTAGAGCGGAATGAGCAGTTCTTC. The rearrangement uses TRBV7-9 and TRBJ2-1; tentative D call: TRBD2 (5 bases). There are 16 residues in the CDR3. CDR1 and CDR2 from the germline V gene are SEHNR and FQNEAQ (reference sequence). V lost 4 bases to trimming and J lost 7 bases, with 20 bases between them.

The chain links TRBV19 to TRBJ1-1; D is uncertain. CDR3 length equals 14 residues. With 3 bases removed from V and 5 bases from J, the gap between germline ends came to 13 bases. Germline V CDR1 and CDR2: LNHDA, SQIVND (reference sequence). Here the CDR3 reads CASSIGGLGTEAFF. In nucleotides, the CDR3 is TGTGCCAGTAGTATTGGAGGGCTCGGGACTGAAGCTTTCTTT.

This rearrangement joins TRBV28 to TRBJ2-1; tentatively, D is TRBD1 (6 bases). The V end lost 1 base, the J end lost 4 bases, and 14 bases lay between the germline ends. The length of the CDR3 is 16 residues. Germline V gene sequence: CDR1 MDHEN, CDR2 SYDVKM. DNA for the CDR3: TGTGCCAGCAGTTTATATTTCGGGACAACTTACAATGAGCAGTTCTTC. Translation: CASSLYFGTTYNEQFF.

The CDR3 is CASSAGLRAYF. The CDR3 nucleotides are TGTGCCAGCAGCGCGGGACTAAGAGCATACTTC. This sequence joins TRBV14 and TRBJ2-7; 7 bases line up with TRBD2. This CDR3 has 11 amino acids. Unmatched junction bases numbered 8, after V lost 5 bases and J lost 13 bases. Germline lookup yields CDR1 SGHDN and CDR2 FVKESK.

This clone appeared a few times. The V and J genes are TRBV6-5 and TRBJ2-7; 8 bases match TRBD2. V shed 10 bases, J shed 0 bases, and the junction held 5 bases outside the gene matches. This CDR3 comprises 13 residues. Germline CDR1 MNHEY, CDR2 SVGAGI. The CDR3 spells CANGGGSSYEQYF. In nucleotides, the CDR3 is TGTGCCAACGGGGGGGGAAGCTCCTACGAGCAGTACTTC.

This clone was detected once. The chain uses TRBV7-9 and TRBJ2-3, with TRBD1 as a possible D gene (5 bases). Per the germline V gene, CDR1 is SEHNR and CDR2 is FQNEAQ (reference sequence). CDR3 length equals 15 residues. The V end lost 5 bases, the J end lost 3 bases, and 15 bases lay between the germline ends. The CDR3 here is CASSLTTPGTDTQYF. The CDR3 DNA follows: TGTGCCAGCAGCCTAACTACCCCAGGGACAGATACGCAGTATTTT. The full variable domain, with the rest looked up from reference TRBV7-9 and TRBJ2-3, is DTGVSQNPRHKITKRGQNVTFRCDPISEHNRLYWYRQTLGQGPEFLTYFQNEAQLEKSRLLSDRFSAERPKGSFSTLEIQRTEQGDSAMYLCASSLTTPGTDTQYFGPGTRLTVL.

The rearrangement links TRBV29-1 to TRBJ1-2; a possible D gene is TRBD1 (5 bases). The CDR3 length is 11 residues. The germline CDR1 and CDR2 sequences are SQVTM and ANQGSEA. V was clipped by 4 bases and J by 6 bases, with 9 bases between them. The CDR3 loop is CSVAGLNGYTF. CDR3 sequence (DNA): TGCAGCGTTGCAGGGTTAAATGGCTACACCTTC.

This clone has just one count. J is TRBJ2-3 and V is TRBV20-1; D is undetermined. The CDR3 runs 11 residues. From germline, CDR1 is DFQATT and CDR2 SNEGSKA (reference sequence). V lost 3 bases to trimming and J lost 6 bases, with 7 bases between them. The DNA of the CDR3 is TGCAGTGCTAGTCACGGGGATACGCAGTATTTT. Its translation is CSASHGDTQYF.

The J gene is TRBJ2-7, the V gene TRBV10-3; D possibly corresponds to TRBD2 (6 bases). There are 12 residues in the CDR3. The germline V gene has CDR1 ENHRY and CDR2 SYGVKD. Between the trimmed V and J ends, which lost 0 bases and 7 bases, there was a span of 7 bases. The CDR3 sequence: CAISESEGEQYF. Here the CDR3 DNA reads TGTGCCATCAGTGAGTCGGAGGGGGAGCAGTACTTC.

This clone was detected only once. V is TRBV18 and J is TRBJ2-1, with 10 bases fitting TRBD2. Germline CDR1 KGHSH, CDR2 LQKENI. J lost 7 bases, V lost 5 bases, and 20 bases had no gene match. The CDR3 runs to 19 residues. The DNA of the CDR3 is TGTGCCAGCTCATCAGCGGCAGGTACTAGCGGGATTTTAGGGAATGAGCAGTTCTTC. This codes for CASSSAAGTSGILGNEQFF.

This clone was seen a few times. V gene TRBV7-3 combines with J gene TRBJ1-2; 9 bases are a match to TRBD1. The CDR3 is 16 residues long. V shed 5 bases, J shed 0 bases, and the junction held 7 bases outside the gene matches. Germline CDR1 SGHTA, CDR2 FQGTGA. The CDR3 bases are TGTGCCAGCAGCCCGGGGACAGGGACTACTAACTATGGCTACACCTTC. Residues: CASSPGTGTTNYGYTF. The variable domain in full, completed from reference TRBV7-3 and TRBJ1-2, reads GAGVSQTPSNKVTEKGKYVELRCDPISGHTALYWYRQSLGQGPEFLIYFQGTGAADDSGLPNDRFFAVRPEGSVSTLKIQRTERGDSAVYLCASSPGTGTTNYGYTFGSGTRLTVV.

The rearrangement links TRBV7-9 to TRBJ2-7; D is ambiguous. V lost 4 bases to trimming and J lost 6 bases, with 7 bases between them. Looked up from germline, CDR1 is SEHNR and CDR2 is FQNEAQ (reference sequence). The CDR3 totals 11 residues. In nucleotides, the CDR3 is TGTGCCAGCAGCTCCCAACTCGAGCAGTACTTC. Protein product: CASSSQLEQYF.

This rearrangement joins TRBV5-6 to TRBJ1-5, with 7 bases matching TRBD1. This CDR3 comprises 15 residues. Germline V gene lookup returns CDR1 SGHDT and CDR2 YYEEEE. With V trimmed by 2 bases and J by 2 bases, 4 bases remained unmatched. DNA for the CDR3: TGTGCCAGCAGCTTTAGGGGGCCCGGCAATCAGCCCCAGCATTTT. This sequence encodes CASSFRGPGNQPQHF.

This chain joins TRBV29-1 and TRBJ1-2; 7 positions agree with TRBD1. Trimming removed 6 bases from V and 4 bases from J; junction bases left unmatched: 5. The CDR3 spans 12 residues. Germline V gene sequence: CDR1 SQVTM, CDR2 ANQGSEA. The DNA of the CDR3 is TGCAGCGTAAGACAGGGACTCTATGGCTACACCTTC. Translation: CSVRQGLYGYTF.

The chain carries TRBV14 and TRBJ1-5; 9 bases are shared with TRBD1. There are 16 residues in the CDR3. Per the germline V gene, CDR1 is SGHDN and CDR2 is FVKESK. V lost 3 bases and J lost 5; bases outside the gene matches: 8. Here the CDR3 reads CASSQGQGLEDQPQHF. CDR3 bases: TGTGCCAGCAGCCAGGGACAGGGACTGGAGGATCAGCCCCAGCATTTT.

J is TRBJ2-3 and V is TRBV27, with D unclear. V was trimmed by 10 bases and J by 6 bases, leaving 14 bases between them. Germline assignment: CDR1 MNHEY and CDR2 SMNVEV (reference sequence). CDR3 length equals 12 residues. CDR3 in amino acids: CATLLPPDTQYF. The CDR3 DNA reads TGTGCCACCCTCCTCCCCCCGGATACGCAGTATTTT.

As concerns this clone: Other DNA sequences from this sample encode an identical CDR3 as well. The chain uses TRBV9 and TRBJ1-1, with D unclear. V lost 0 bases and J 0 bases, leaving 6 bases between the germline ends. The CDR3 has 14 amino acids. Germline loops: CDR1 SGDLS, CDR2 YYNGEE. The CDR3 spells CASSVAGMNTEAFF. The CDR3 bases are TGTGCCAGCAGCGTAGCAGGTATGAACACTGAAGCTTTCTTT. The whole variable domain, filled in from reference TRBV9 and TRBJ1-1, reads DSGVTQTPKHLITATGQRVTLRCSPRSGDLSVYWYQQSLDQGLQFLIQYYNGEERAKGNILERFSAQQFPDLHSELNLSSLELGDSALYFCASSVAGMNTEAFFGQGTRLTVV.

V usage is TRBV2 and J usage is TRBJ2-1, with 7 bases lining up with TRBD2. This CDR3 has 14 amino acids. V trimming: 4 bases; J trimming: 5 bases; junction bases outside the gene matches: 5. Germline values: CDR1 SNHLY, CDR2 FYNNEI. CDR3 in amino acids: CASSGDGRHNEQFF. For the CDR3, the DNA is TGTGCCAGCAGTGGGGACGGGAGGCACAATGAGCAGTTCTTC.

The chain links TRBV20-1 to TRBJ2-2; D not certain. Germline V CDR1 and CDR2: DFQATT, SNEGSKA (reference sequence). This CDR3 has 14 amino acids. V was cut by 3 bases and J by 2 bases, with 10 bases left in between. CDR3 coding DNA: TGCAGTGCTAGTGTTCCAGGAAACACCGGGGAGCTGTTTTTT. Its translation: CSASVPGNTGELFF.

V is TRBV5-1 and J is TRBJ1-4; D not resolved. The CDR3 is 17 amino acids. CDR1 is SGHRS, CDR2 YFSETQ, per germline. The V end lost 3 bases, the J end lost 8 bases, and 23 bases lay between the germline ends. DNA for the CDR3: TGCGCCAGCAGCTCGACGTCGTTTCGCCCGTCGGAGGAAAAACTGTTTTTT. Protein: CASSSTSFRPSEEKLFF.

The V gene is TRBV5-6, the J gene TRBJ1-6; D is perhaps TRBD1 (6 bases). The germline CDR1 and CDR2 sequences are SGHDT and YYEEEE. V was cut by 4 bases and J by 6 bases, with 11 bases left in between. The CDR3 covers 14 residues. CDR3 DNA sequence: TGTGCCAGCAGCGCATACAGGGTTAATTCACCCCTCCACTTT. This codes for CASSAYRVNSPLHF.

This chain links TRBV10-3 with TRBJ2-7; the D is unclear. The CDR3 spans 13 residues. The germline CDR1 and CDR2 sequences are ENHRY and SYGVKD. V dropped 8 bases and J dropped 2 bases, with 13 bases sitting between them. CDR3 sequence reads: CAISSGATYEQYF. The CDR3 DNA reads TGTGCCATCTCAAGTGGAGCGACCTACGAGCAGTACTTC.

The V call is TRBV5-6, the J call TRBJ2-5; 7 nucleotides line up with TRBD1. Per germline, CDR1 SGHDT and CDR2 YYEEEE. The CDR3 has 18 residues. The V gene end was trimmed by 4 bases and the J gene end by 3 bases; junction bases not matched to a gene: 18. CDR3 residues: CASSGTGVGWGTEETQYF. CDR3 sequence (DNA): TGTGCCAGCAGCGGAACAGGGGTGGGATGGGGCACAGAAGAGACCCAGTACTTC.

The CDR3 DNA follows: TGTGCCAGCAGCGGTAGGAGACAGTTGGCTCCGTATTTT. It is translated as CASSGRRQLAPYF. J is TRBJ2-3 and V is TRBV3-1 (or the pseudogene TRBV3-2), with D perhaps matching TRBD1 (5 bases). The germline V and J ends were trimmed by 5 bases and 14 bases, with 20 bases remaining between them. Germline CDR1 and CDR2: LGHDT and YNNKEL (reference sequence). CDR3 length: 13 residues.

This chain joins TRBV3-1 (or the pseudogene TRBV3-2) and TRBJ1-3; D gene unclear. The CDR3 runs 13 residues. The germline gives CDR1 LGHDT, CDR2 YNNKEL (reference sequence). Trimming shortened V by 2 bases and J by 3 bases, and 5 bases separated the two germline ends. The CDR3 bases are TGTGCCAGCAGCCAACCGAGTGGAAACACCATATATTTT. It is translated as CASSQPSGNTIYF.

As concerns this clone: A read error is possible here, since a much larger clone lies one base away. The genes are TRBV14 and TRBJ2-7, with D unclear. The CDR3 covers 11 residues. CDR1 is SGHDN, CDR2 FVKESK, per germline. V lost 4 bases to trimming and J lost 2 bases, with 3 bases between them. The CDR3 spells CASSPAYEQYF. DNA of the CDR3: TGTGCCAGCAGCCCCGCCTACGAGCAGTACTTC.